Listed below are T cell receptor beta chains from one sample, sequenced in a study of blood T cell repertoires in COVID-19. The repertoire was sequenced with immunoSEQ multiplex PCR; TCRdb's copy has only in-frame clones and lacks some. Of a few hundred thousand clones in the sample, around 90% were seen once. The sample comprised peripheral blood. All receptors come from a man between 18 and 29 years old with active or convalescent COVID-19. CDR3s include the opening cysteine and the closing phenylalanine or tryptophan. A D gene is named only where the DNA matches it firmly. Clone size is stated in some rows and not others, as once, few, many or a class when expanded.

v_call	d_call	j_call	clone_size	cdr3_nt	cdr3_aa
TRBV19	NA	TRBJ2-7	NA	TGTGCCACTCTAGCCCGGGACTTTCCCTACGAGCAGTACTTC	CATLARDFPYEQYF
TRBV7-8	TRBD2	TRBJ2-3	NA	TGTGCCAGCAGCTCCCGGACTAGCGGGGGCGATACGCAGTATTTT	CASSSRTSGGDTQYF
TRBV4-3	NA	TRBJ2-3	NA	TGCGCCAGCAGTCCCGATTGGGGGACAAGCACAGATACGCAGTATTTT	CASSPDWGTSTDTQYF
TRBV28	NA	TRBJ2-7	NA	TGTGCCAGCAGTTTTTTGACGCAGGGCGGATCCTACGAGCAGTACTTC	CASSFLTQGGSYEQYF
TRBV5-1	TRBD1	TRBJ2-5	NA	TGCGCCAGCAGCTTAAGGGGGCTGGAGACCCAGTACTTC	CASSLRGLETQYF
TRBV19	TRBD2	TRBJ2-1	NA	TGTGCCAGTAGTCCAACTAGCGGGGCTTCCTACAATGAGCAGTTCTTC	CASSPTSGASYNEQFF
TRBV11-2	TRBD2	TRBJ2-7	NA	TGTGCCAGCAGCCCGGGGGGATCCTACGAGCAGTACTTC	CASSPGGSYEQYF
TRBV3-1/TRBV3-2	TRBD2	TRBJ2-5	NA	TGTGCCAGCAGCCAAGTTCTGGCGGGGGTTGGAGAGACCCAGTACTTC	CASSQVLAGVGETQYF
TRBV5-4	TRBD1	TRBJ2-5	NA	TGTGCCAGCAGCCCAACGGGACAGGACTGGGAGACCCAGTACTTC	CASSPTGQDWETQYF
TRBV19	TRBD1	TRBJ2-1	NA	TGTGCCAGTAGTATTAGGGACAGGGTAATGAATGAGCAGTTCTTC	CASSIRDRVMNEQFF
TRBV10-1	TRBD2	TRBJ2-1	NA	TGCGCCCGAGGCCGAGGGGCTAGCGGGAGGTCGGTTGGGTCCTACAATGAGCAGTTCTTC	CARGRGASGRSVGSYNEQFF
TRBV5-4	TRBD1	TRBJ1-2	NA	TGTGCCAGCAGTTTCGGACAGGGGACAAGTGGGGGGAAGGGCTACACCTTC	CASSFGQGTSGGKGYTF
TRBV11-2	NA	TRBJ2-1	NA	TGTGCCAGCAGCCACCTGGCAGGGTACAATGAGCAGTTCTTC	CASSHLAGYNEQFF
TRBV9	NA	TRBJ1-2	NA	TGTGCCAGCAGCGTTAGAACTAGTTCCACTAGGTATGGCTACACCTTC	CASSVRTSSTRYGYTF
TRBV5-1	TRBD2	TRBJ2-1	once	TGCGCCAGCAGGCTAGCGGGAGTTTTTCATGAGCAGTTCTTC	CASRLAGVFHEQFF
TRBV5-6	NA	TRBJ1-5	NA	TGTGCCAGCAGCTCGGGTGGTGGGAGAAATCAGCCCCAGCATTTT	CASSSGGGRNQPQHF
TRBV5-1	TRBD1	TRBJ2-5	NA	TGCGCCAGCAGCTTGGCCCAGGGGGTTCAAGAGACCCAGTACTTC	CASSLAQGVQETQYF
TRBV4-1	NA	TRBJ1-2	NA	TGCGCCAGCAGCCGGTCAGGGATAGGGTATGGCTACACCTTC	CASSRSGIGYGYTF
TRBV7-9	NA	TRBJ2-5	NA	TGTGCCAGCAGCCAGGGCCGGTGGGAGACCCAGTACTTC	CASSQGRWETQYF
TRBV6-2/TRBV6-3	NA	TRBJ2-4	NA	TGTGCCAGCAGTTACAGGGGTACGAGCAAAAACATTCAGTACTTC	CASSYRGTSKNIQYF
TRBV27	NA	TRBJ2-7	once	TGTGCCAGCAGTTTGAGAACTACGGGGGACGAGCAGTACTTC	CASSLRTTGDEQYF
TRBV5-6	NA	TRBJ2-5	NA	TGTGCCAGCAGCCCAGGACGGGGTGGGGAGACCCAGTACTTC	CASSPGRGGETQYF
TRBV5-1	NA	TRBJ2-6	NA	TGCGCCAGCAGCTCCGAATCCAGGGCTGGGGCCAACGTCCTGACTTTC	CASSSESRAGANVLTF
TRBV18	TRBD1	TRBJ1-4	few	TGTGCCAGCTCACCACCGGGACAGGGTGGAGAAAAACTGTTTTTT	CASSPPGQGGEKLFF
TRBV6-6	TRBD2	TRBJ2-7	NA	TGTGCCAGCAGTAGCGGGGGCTCCTACGAGCAGTACTTC	CASSSGGSYEQYF
TRBV6-6	NA	TRBJ2-1	NA	TGTGCCAGCAGTTACCCCGGACTGTACAATGAGCAGTTCTTC	CASSYPGLYNEQFF
TRBV21-1	NA	TRBJ2-3	NA	TGTGCCAGCAGCCCCGCTCGGACTAGCGGGAGGGCCCCCATTCCAGATACGCAGTATTTT	CASSPARTSGRAPIPDTQYF
TRBV7-9	NA	TRBJ1-2	NA	TGTGCCAGCAGCCAACCGGACACCTTTGGGTATGGCTACACCTTC	CASSQPDTFGYGYTF
TRBV6-5	NA	TRBJ1-1	once	TGTGCCAGCAGTTATAACAGGGTTGAAGCTTTCTTT	CASSYNRVEAFF
TRBV28	NA	TRBJ2-7	NA	TGTGCCACGTTGAGCTTCTACGAGCAGTACTTC	CATLSFYEQYF
TRBV5-6	NA	TRBJ1-5	few	TGTGCCAGCAGCTTGGGCAGGGCCGTAAATCAGCCCCAGCATTTT	CASSLGRAVNQPQHF
TRBV27	TRBD1	TRBJ1-4	NA	TGTGCCAGTACTCCGGGACAGGGGGGCGAAAAACTGTTTTTT	CASTPGQGGEKLFF
TRBV28	TRBD1	TRBJ2-6	NA	TGTGCCAGCAGCTGGACAGGGGGAGTCAACGTCCTGACTTTC	CASSWTGGVNVLTF
TRBV5-6	TRBD1	TRBJ1-5	NA	TGTGCCAGCAGCTTGGGCCCGCAGGGGGCTCAGCCCCAGCATTTT	CASSLGPQGAQPQHF
TRBV5-8	NA	TRBJ2-3	NA	TGTGCCAGCAGCTTTGTACAGCTCCCAGATACGCAGTATTTT	CASSFVQLPDTQYF
TRBV5-1	TRBD2	TRBJ2-3	NA	TGCGCCAGCAGCCCACCTAGCGGGGGCTTCACAGATACGCAGTATTTT	CASSPPSGGFTDTQYF
TRBV5-4	TRBD1	TRBJ2-7	NA	TGTGCCAGCAGCCCCCGGGACAGGGGGAACTACGAGCAGTACTTC	CASSPRDRGNYEQYF
TRBV5-1	NA	TRBJ1-2	NA	TGCGCCAGCAGCTTGGGTACACGGGACGGGAGCTATGGCTACACCTTC	CASSLGTRDGSYGYTF
TRBV4-1	TRBD2	TRBJ2-2	NA	TGCGCCAGCAATTGGCCTAGCGGGGGTTCTACCCGTCCTACCGGGGAGCTGTTTTTT	CASNWPSGGSTRPTGELFF
TRBV3-1/TRBV3-2	TRBD2	TRBJ2-3	NA	TGTGCCAGCAGTCGCGGACTAGCGGGGGGGCCGTTCACAGATACGCAGTATTTT	CASSRGLAGGPFTDTQYF
TRBV11-3	NA	TRBJ2-3	once	TGTGCCAGCAGCTACTACTTCGCAGATACGCAGTATTTT	CASSYYFADTQYF
TRBV12-3/TRBV12-4	NA	TRBJ2-1	NA	TGTGCCAGCAGTTTTAACAGAAACAATGAGCAGTTCTTC	CASSFNRNNEQFF
TRBV7-2	TRBD1	TRBJ1-1	once	TGTGCCAGCAGCTTAGGGGCCGGGACAGGGGGCTTTGAAGCTTTCTTT	CASSLGAGTGGFEAFF
TRBV19	TRBD2	TRBJ2-2	NA	TGTGCCAGTAGTATAGCCGCGGCGGGAGCCGCCACCGGGGAGCTGTTTTTT	CASSIAAAGAATGELFF
TRBV14	TRBD2	TRBJ2-1	once	TGTGCCAGCAGCCGTCTAGCGGCAAGCTCCTACAATGAGCAGTTCTTC	CASSRLAASSYNEQFF
TRBV18	TRBD1	TRBJ1-5	NA	TGTGCCAGCTCACCACAAAGACGGGGGACAGTCAATAATCAGTCCCAGCATTTT	CASSPQRRGTVNNQSQHF
TRBV5-1	TRBD2	TRBJ2-1	NA	TGCGCCAGCAGCCAGCCCGGGACTAGCGGGAGTAGTGAGCAGTTCTTC	CASSQPGTSGSSEQFF
TRBV2	NA	TRBJ1-2	NA	TGTGCCAGCCCCGGGAATGCCACGTATGGCTACACCTTC	CASPGNATYGYTF
TRBV6-5	NA	TRBJ1-2	NA	TGTGCCAGCAGTTACCAAGCAACAGGGTATGGCTACACCTTC	CASSYQATGYGYTF
TRBV6-5	TRBD1	TRBJ1-1	NA	TGTGCCAGCAGTTACTCTGGGGGACAGACTGAAGCTTTCTTT	CASSYSGGQTEAFF
TRBV3-1/TRBV3-2	TRBD1	TRBJ2-5	NA	TGTGCCAGCAGCCAAGCCTTAAGACAGGGGGCCCTCGCGACCCAGTACTTC	CASSQALRQGALATQYF
TRBV7-8	NA	TRBJ1-2	NA	TGTGCCAGCAGCTACCGCCCGACAGCGAACTATGGCTACACCTTC	CASSYRPTANYGYTF
TRBV5-4	NA	TRBJ2-1	NA	TGTGCCAGCAGCTTCCCCCAGGGGACCTACAATGAGCAGTTCTTC	CASSFPQGTYNEQFF
TRBV7-2	NA	TRBJ1-2	NA	TGTGCCAGCGGATCCTACAGGGAGTCTAATCATGGCTACACCTTC	CASGSYRESNHGYTF
TRBV6-1	NA	TRBJ2-5	few	TGTGCCAGCAGTGAAGCATCGGCAGGGTCGAAGACCCAGTACTTC	CASSEASAGSKTQYF
TRBV27	NA	TRBJ2-7	NA	TGTGCCAGCAGTTTATGGGCCTCGAATCCTTACGAGCAGTACTTC	CASSLWASNPYEQYF
TRBV15	TRBD1	TRBJ2-7	NA	TGTGCCACCAGCAGGGACAGGGCCCACGAGCAGTACTTC	CATSRDRAHEQYF
TRBV18	NA	TRBJ1-2	NA	TGTGCCAGCTCACCATCAGGGGATAACTATGGCTACACCTTC	CASSPSGDNYGYTF
TRBV5-1	NA	TRBJ1-1	NA	TGCGCCAGCAGCTTGGCAACGGTTCGGACAAACACTGAAGCTTTCTTT	CASSLATVRTNTEAFF
TRBV6-6	NA	TRBJ2-7	NA	TGTGCCTGTGGACCCTCAGGGGACGAGCAGTACTTC	CACGPSGDEQYF